The sequence of this TCR beta chain was determined in a study of shared clonotypes between healthy human individuals. The CDR3 contains 14 residues. V was pared by 0 bases and J by 7 bases, with 2 bases of the junction left unmatched. The germline CDR1 and CDR2 sequences are SEHNR and FQNEAQ (reference sequence). Sequenced by immunoSEQ multiplex PCR; TCRdb stores in-frame clones only, minus some. The table includes roughly 1.4 million clones, 98% detected once. The source material was naive CD4+ T cells sorted from blood. Subset of the sample: CD45RA+ positively selected. This chain links TRBV7-9 with TRBJ2-1; TRBD2 aligns across 8 bases. This clonotype was obtained from a man younger than 40 in good health. The chain's CDR3 is CASSLAGGRNEQFF. Written as DNA, the CDR3 is TGTGCCAGCAGCTTAGCGGGCGGGAGGAATGAGCAGTTCTTC.